Below are 5 T cell receptor beta chains sequenced from a single sample in a study of blood T cell repertoires in COVID-19 (dated by TCRdb to about 2020). The library was built by means of the immunoSEQ multiplex PCR assay. TCRdb holds this immuneACCESS table with in-frame rearrangements only. Some clones are missing; in checked studies, unresolved V genes explain under half, and the rest has no known cause. The table for this sample lists some 59,000 clones; around nine tenths of them were counted only once. About 4% of the sample belongs to the ten largest clones. Sequencing was done on a sample of peripheral blood. Receptors originate from a man aged 50-60 years with acute or convalescent COVID-19.

V usage is TRBV30 and J usage is TRBJ1-2; TRBD1 matches at 7 bases. CDR1 is GTSNPN, CDR2 SVGIG, per germline (reference sequence). V trimming: 4 bases; J trimming: 5 bases; junction bases outside the gene matches: 19. The length of the CDR3 is 17 residues. The CDR3 DNA reads TGTGCCTGGATCCTAAGGGGCCCAGGGGGTTCCTCATATGGCTACACCTTC. Protein: CAWILRGPGGSSYGYTF.

V gene TRBV5-1 combines with J gene TRBJ2-2; D gene uncertain. The CDR3 contains 15 residues. CDR1 and CDR2 (germline): SGHRS, YFSETQ. With 1 base removed from V and 3 bases from J, the gap between germline ends came to 10 bases. In nucleotides, the CDR3 is TGCGCCAGCAGCTTGTGGCAGGCTTACACCGGGGAGCTGTTTTTT. It is translated as CASSLWQAYTGELFF.

This sequence joins TRBV7-9 and TRBJ1-5; TRBD1 matches at 9 bases. J gave up 5 bases and V 3 bases, and 11 bases lay outside the gene matches. CDR3 length: 17 amino acids. CDR1 and CDR2 (germline): SEHNR, FQNEAQ (reference sequence). The DNA for the CDR3 is TGTGCCAGCAGCTTTGGTACAGGGGGCTTGGGCGATCAGCCCCAGCATTTT. As protein: CASSFGTGGLGDQPQHF. Full variable domain (remainder filled in from reference TRBV7-9 and TRBJ1-5): DTGVSQNPRHKITKRGQNVTFRCDPISEHNRLYWYRQTLGQGPEFLTYFQNEAQLEKSRLLSDRFSAERPKGSFSTLEIQRTEQGDSAMYLCASSFGTGGLGDQPQHFGDGTRLSIL.

The chain uses TRBV5-6 and TRBJ1-5, with 8 nucleotides matching TRBD1. J gave up 5 bases and V 0 bases, and 7 bases lay outside the gene matches. Germline loops: CDR1 SGHDT, CDR2 YYEEEE. The CDR3 totals 16 residues. CDR3 protein: CASSLGGTGSHQPQHF. CDR3 nucleotide sequence: TGTGCCAGCAGCTTGGGGGGGACAGGATCCCATCAGCCCCAGCATTTT.

V gene TRBV3-1 (or the pseudogene TRBV3-2) combines with J gene TRBJ1-2; D is perhaps TRBD1 (5 bases). V shed 3 bases and J shed 2 bases, with 10 bases lying between them. The CDR3 extends over 14 amino acids. From germline, CDR1 is LGHDT and CDR2 YNNKEL (reference sequence). The CDR3 spells CASSQGGENYGYTF. DNA of the CDR3: TGTGCCAGCAGCCAGGGGGGTGAGAACTATGGCTACACCTTC.